In its sample, the clone carrying this TCR beta chain was seen many times. Its antigen is not identified. This specimen belongs to a study of CD8 T cells in ankylosing spondylitis. Whole-study findings and limits: It appeared that ankylosing spondylitis blood was characterized by a TCR beta motif of under ten highly homologous variants. In peripheral blood, disease-linked CD8+ clones occurred at relatively low frequencies. Reports say disease-linked clones showed up significantly more in matched ankylosing spondylitis synovial fluid. Reactive arthritis synovial fluid and blood were previously reported to contain some motif variants.

5'-RACE, quantitative and with molecular barcodes, yielded the TCR beta libraries. Each CDR3 protein is one row after TCRdb ran MiXCR on the 5' RACE reads. This repertoire shows some 800,000 distinct CDR3 sequences, 12% found once; its top ten account for 0.51%. CDR1 is MNHEY and CDR2 is SMNVEV in the germline V gene (reference sequence). The CDR3 is 15 residues long. V was clipped by 5 bases and J by 0 bases, with 14 bases between them. The sample consisted of blood, either unsorted or a sorted T cell fraction (not recorded which). The receptor was isolated from a male donor with ankylosing spondylitis. The chain is built from TRBV27 and TRBJ2-7; D is possibly TRBD1 (6 bases). Here the CDR3 DNA reads TGTGCCAGCAGTATCAGGGGCCATAGCTCCTACGAGCAGTACTTC. It encodes CASSIRGHSSYEQYF.